This T cell receptor (beta chain) was sequenced during a study of cytomegalovirus exposure and HLA in healthy donors. Study conclusions and caveats: Cytomegalovirus association was assigned to about 150 TCR beta chains. A later analysis by the authors found several of the most significant clusters apparently linked to common viral pathogens.

About this clone itself: The antigen is not known.

The PCR used 60 Vbeta and 13 Jbeta primers. Generated by immunoSEQ multiplex PCR, the TCRdb table keeps only in-frame clones and is missing some. Of more than 110,000 clones in the sample, about 78% were seen once. Healthy bone marrow donors made up the donor group. While unrecorded immune exposures were likely, the donors were nominally healthy when sampled. Source material: PBMCs. The clonotype comes from a man aged 18 to 35 in good health and CMV-seronegative.

For the CDR3, the DNA is TGTGCCAGCAGTGGGCAGCTCCCCTATGGCTACACCTTC. Translated, it gives CASSGQLPYGYTF. The genes are TRBV5-6 and TRBJ1-2; the D is unclear. CDR1 SGHDT and CDR2 YYEEEE come from the germline V gene. The CDR3 totals 13 residues. Trimming removed 5 bases from V and 4 bases from J, with 12 bases in between.